This passage covers 25 T cell receptor beta chains from one sample sequenced in a study of blood T cell repertoires in COVID-19. Data came from immunoSEQ multiplex PCR; TCRdb stores just in-frame clones and leaves some out. This sample has about 190,000 clones, with less than 90% found just once. Sequenced material: peripheral blood. The receptors originated from a human donor in a cohort sampled during active COVID-19.

The V call is TRBV2, the J call TRBJ2-1; tentative D call: TRBD2 (5 bases). Looked up from germline, CDR1 is SNHLY and CDR2 is FYNNEI. The CDR3 has 13 amino acids. Trimming shortened V by 8 bases and J by 9 bases, and 17 bases separated the two germline ends. For the CDR3, the DNA is TGTGCCAGCTGTCCCTGGAGGTACGCTGAGCAGTTCTTC. Residues: CASCPWRYAEQFF. The full variable domain, in which reference TRBV2 and TRBJ2-1 provide the parts outside the CDR3, is EPEVTQTPSHQVTQMGQEVILRCVPISNHLYFYWYRQILGQKVEFLVSFYNNEISEKSEIFDDQFSVERPDGSNFTLKIRSTKLEDSAMYFCASCPWRYAEQFFGPGTRLTVL.

This clone was seen a few times. The V and J genes are TRBV3-1 (or the pseudogene TRBV3-2) and TRBJ2-5; D is uncertain. Germline-derived CDR1 and CDR2 are LGHDT and YNNKEL (reference sequence). V was shortened by 1 base and J by 1 base, with 7 bases between the two germline ends. The CDR3 has 14 amino acids. The CDR3 spells CASSQAGAQETQYF. The DNA of the CDR3 is TGTGCCAGCAGCCAAGCGGGTGCCCAAGAGACCCAGTACTTC.

CDR3 in DNA: TGTGCCAGCAGTCGAACGTCCGCGAGCACCTATGGCTACACCTTC. Its translation is CASSRTSASTYGYTF. The chain recombines TRBV27 with TRBJ1-2; the D is unclear. CDR1 is MNHEY and CDR2 is SMNVEV in the germline V gene (reference sequence). The CDR3 is 15 amino acids. Trimming took off 5 bases at V and 4 bases at J, with 17 bases between the two ends.

J is TRBJ1-3 and V is TRBV6-5, with D unresolved. Germline V CDR1 and CDR2: MNHEY, SVGAGI. The CDR3 length is 15 residues. V lost 6 bases and J lost 4, with 16 bases in between. CDR3 residues: CASSPSHLEGNTIYF. CDR3 DNA: TGTGCCAGCAGCCCGAGTCATTTGGAGGGAAACACCATATATTTT.

This clone was picked up one time. The chain joins TRBV7-2 to TRBJ2-1, with 7 bases fitting TRBD1. Germline CDR1 and CDR2: SGHTA and FQGNSA. This CDR3 region has 13 residues. Trimming at V came to 5 bases and at J to 5 bases, leaving 3 bases not matched to a gene. This CDR3 is CASSQDRDNEQFF. DNA of the CDR3: TGTGCCAGCAGCCAAGACAGGGACAATGAGCAGTTCTTC.

This chain links TRBV11-1 with TRBJ1-6, with 9 positions matching TRBD1. This CDR3 is built from 14 residues. Germline V lookup: CDR1 SGHAT, CDR2 FQDESV (reference sequence). After removal of 5 bases from V and 10 bases from J, the junction contained 6 bases not matched to a gene. CDR3 loop: CASSRDRALSPLHF. DNA of the CDR3: TGTGCCAGCAGCCGGGACAGGGCTCTCTCACCCCTCCACTTT.

This sequence joins TRBV27 and TRBJ2-1; the match to TRBD1 covers 8 bases. The trim removed 5 bases at V and 5 bases at J, leaving 14 bases unmatched. This CDR3 region has 17 residues. CDR1 and CDR2 from the germline V gene are MNHEY and SMNVEV (reference sequence). The CDR3, as DNA: TGTGCCAGCAGTCCCGGACAGGGCCTTATACCCAACAATGAGCAGTTCTTC. It specifies CASSPGQGLIPNNEQFF.

This clone came up a few times. The V call is TRBV28, the J call TRBJ2-7; TRBD2 matches at 8 bases. Germline CDR1 reads MDHEN; CDR2 reads SYDVKM. The CDR3 spans 15 residues. V trimming: 7 bases; J trimming: 2 bases; junction bases outside the gene matches: 10. CDR3 in DNA: TGTGCCAGCACCCTCGGGGGGGATACACCCTACGAGCAGTACTTC. This codes for CASTLGGDTPYEQYF.

CDR3 protein: CASRFHGQETQYF. CDR3 nucleotide sequence: TGTGCCAGCCGATTCCACGGCCAAGAGACCCAGTACTTC. The V call is TRBV5-4, the J call TRBJ2-5, with D uncertain. Per germline, CDR1 SGHNT and CDR2 YYREEE (reference sequence). The CDR3 consists of 13 residues. The V end lost 7 bases, the J end lost 1 base, and 11 bases lay between the germline ends.

This chain uses TRBV5-8 with TRBJ2-1; TRBD2 might be the D (5 bases). V lost 4 bases, J lost 15 bases, and 17 bases lay in between. The germline V gene has CDR1 SGHTS and CDR2 YDEGEE. The CDR3 has 12 amino acids. The CDR3 nucleotides are TGTGCCAGCAGCGGGTTGACTATCAGTCGGTTCTTC. The encoded protein is CASSGLTISRFF.

The V call is TRBV5-1, the J call TRBJ1-3; 8 bases match TRBD1. CDR1 is SGHRS and CDR2 is YFSETQ in the germline V gene. V lost 3 bases and J lost 2; bases outside the gene matches: 7. CDR3 length equals 16 residues. This chain's CDR3 is CASSSDRVQAGNTIYF. Written as DNA, the CDR3 is TGCGCCAGCAGCTCGGACAGGGTTCAAGCTGGAAACACCATATATTTT.

This clone was counted between two and nine times. This rearrangement joins TRBV6-2 or TRBV6-3 to TRBJ2-7; D unclear. This CDR3 is built from 14 residues. Trimming stripped 1 base from V and 2 bases from J, with 9 bases between. Germline lookup yields CDR1 MNHEY and CDR2 SVGEGT. The CDR3 sequence is CASSYLPGPYEQYV. The CDR3 DNA follows: TGTGCCAGCAGTTACTTACCAGGTCCCTACGAGCAGTACGTC.

The chain is built from TRBV30 and TRBJ1-2; D remains unclear. Germline V gene data show CDR1 as GTSNPN and CDR2 as SVGIG (reference sequence). This CDR3 comprises 12 residues. The V gene lost 3 bases and the J gene lost 6 bases, with 11 bases spanning the gap. The DNA of the CDR3 is TGTGCCTGGAGCGATGGGAGGGATGGCTACACCTTC. Amino acids: CAWSDGRDGYTF.

V and J are TRBV11-1 and TRBJ2-3; 7 bases agree with TRBD2. CDR1 SGHAT and CDR2 FQDESV come from the germline V gene (reference sequence). V was pared by 6 bases and J by 7 bases, with 10 bases of the junction left unmatched. The CDR3 extends over 14 amino acids. The CDR3 loop is CASRALAEPHTQYF. The CDR3 DNA reads TGTGCCAGCAGAGCCCTAGCGGAGCCACATACGCAGTATTTT.

This clone was observed a few times. The chain uses TRBV10-3 and TRBJ1-2; 9 bases are shared with TRBD1. CDR3 length: 13 amino acids. From germline, CDR1 is ENHRY and CDR2 SYGVKD. V gave up 8 bases and J gave up 3 bases; unmatched junction bases: 4. In DNA form, the CDR3 reads TGTGCCATCGCGGGACAGGGACACTATGGCTACACCTTC. It specifies CAIAGQGHYGYTF.

This clone has a single count. V is TRBV6-5 and J is TRBJ1-2; 8 bases match TRBD1. Per germline, CDR1 MNHEY and CDR2 SVGAGI. This CDR3 is built from 14 residues. The V and J ends lost 6 bases and 5 bases, in that order; junction bases with no gene match: 8. The CDR3 spells CASSQKDRGYGYTF. CDR3 nucleotides: TGTGCCAGCAGCCAAAAAGACAGGGGATATGGCTACACCTTC.

The gene calls are TRBV19 and TRBJ1-1; possibly TRBD1 for D (5 bases). CDR1 is LNHDA, CDR2 SQIVND, per germline (reference sequence). The CDR3 loop spans 13 amino acids. V was pared by 9 bases and J by 1 base, with 12 bases between. In nucleotides, the CDR3 is TGTGCCAGCAGCGACGACAGGAACACTGAAGCTTTCTTT. Protein: CASSDDRNTEAFF.

The J gene is TRBJ1-2, the V gene TRBV4-1, with D unclear. The V gene's germline CDR1 is MGHRA and CDR2 YSYEKL. V was trimmed by 1 base and J by 6 bases, leaving 12 bases between them. The CDR3 runs 14 residues. The CDR3 nucleotides read TGCGCCAGCAGCCAAGCCCCGGGAGGCGATGGCTACACCTTC. It specifies CASSQAPGGDGYTF.

The V gene is TRBV18, the J gene TRBJ1-4; D gene uncertain. CDR1 and CDR2 (germline): KGHSH, LQKENI. V was pared by 1 base and J by 1 base, with 13 bases between. The CDR3 is 17 amino acids. In DNA, the CDR3 is TGTGCCAGCTCACCACGCGACCCCCGCGGAACTAATGAAAAACTGTTTTTT. Protein sequence: CASSPRDPRGTNEKLFF. The full variable domain, rest sourced from reference TRBV18 and TRBJ1-4, is NAGVMQNPRHLVRRRGQEARLRCSPMKGHSHVYWYRQLPEEGLKFMVYLQKENIIDESGMPKERFSAEFPKEGPSILRIQQVVRGDSAAYFCASSPRDPRGTNEKLFFGSGTQLSVL.

Only a few counts were recorded for this clone. Different DNA sequences within this sample yield the same CDR3. The chain uses TRBV5-1 and TRBJ1-6; 10 bases are a match to TRBD1. The trim removed 4 bases at V and 7 bases at J, leaving 2 bases unmatched. Germline-derived CDR1 and CDR2 are SGHRS and YFSETQ. The CDR3 covers 14 residues. As DNA, the CDR3 is TGCGCCAGCAGCCCGGGACAGGGGAATTCACCCCTCCACTTT. It codes for CASSPGQGNSPLHF.

The gene calls are TRBV25-1 and TRBJ2-1, with a possible D match to TRBD2 (6 bases). CDR1 MGHDK and CDR2 SYGVNS come from the germline V gene. V was shortened by 5 bases and J by 6 bases, with 11 bases between the two germline ends. The CDR3 is 13 residues long. The CDR3 bases are TGTGCCAGCAGTTTAATGGGAGGCAATGAGCAGTTCTTC. Protein sequence: CASSLMGGNEQFF.

The CDR3 loop reads CASSIAGYLQNIQYF. For the CDR3, the DNA is TGTGCCAGTAGTATTGCAGGGTATCTCCAAAACATTCAGTACTTC. The chain has TRBV19 and TRBJ2-4, with D tentatively TRBD1 (5 bases). Germline V lookup: CDR1 LNHDA, CDR2 SQIVND (reference sequence). The CDR3 runs to 15 residues. Trimming pared 3 bases from V and 5 bases from J, leaving 14 bases between.

The chain joins TRBV10-3 to TRBJ1-6, with TRBD1 matching 9 bases. The CDR3 length is 15 residues. CDR1 and CDR2 from the germline V gene are ENHRY and SYGVKD. V was clipped by 5 bases and J by 8 bases; unmatched bases: 7. Here the CDR3 reads CAISPARTGDSPLHF. CDR3 DNA sequence: TGTGCCATCAGTCCCGCAAGGACAGGGGATTCACCCCTCCACTTT.

The CDR3: CASSQGTGGYVRAFF. The CDR3 region has the DNA TGCGCCAGCAGCCAAGGGACAGGGGGGTATGTTCGAGCTTTCTTT. This chain joins TRBV4-1 and TRBJ1-1; 10 bases fit TRBD1. The CDR3 runs to 15 residues. Looked up from germline, CDR1 is MGHRA and CDR2 is YSYEKL. The V segment lost 1 base and the J segment 10 bases; nucleotides outside the gene matches: 9.

The chain employs TRBV4-1 and TRBJ1-2, with TRBD1 matching 7 bases. V shed 4 bases, J shed 4 bases, and the junction held 3 bases outside the gene matches. Germline V gives CDR1 MGHRA, CDR2 YSYEKL. The CDR3 runs to 13 residues. This chain's CDR3 is CASSPNRGYGYTF. CDR3 bases: TGCGCCAGCAGCCCCAACAGGGGCTATGGCTACACCTTC.